The present T cell receptor (beta chain) was sequenced within a study of blood T cells in healthy people across ages. Overall study context: The capture of about one barcoded beta molecule per two T cells was achieved by template switching.

The individuals who served as donors were healthy Caucasians living in Russia, aged about 6 to 95. Note on this clonotype: The germline gene is not matched at one end of the junction; a read error may be the cause.

Combining a sample-barcoded 5' primer with a J-beta primer mix, a second PCR ran for 7 to 11 cycles. TCRdb passed the 5' RACE reads through MiXCR, listing each CDR3 protein once. Of fewer than 2,000,000 distinct CDR3 sequences detected, 35% to 50% appear once; the ten largest clones hold more than 20%. The CDR3 has 14 residues. The germline CDR1 and CDR2 sequences are SGHVS and FQNEAQ. Sequencing was carried out using blood. The chain employs TRBV7-8 and TRBJ2-1; D may be TRBD1 (5 bases). The receptor's source is a human donor in good health. The DNA for the CDR3 is TGTGCCAACAGCCCGGACACCCTTTACAATGAGCAGTTCTTC. Translating gives CANSPDTLYNEQFF.